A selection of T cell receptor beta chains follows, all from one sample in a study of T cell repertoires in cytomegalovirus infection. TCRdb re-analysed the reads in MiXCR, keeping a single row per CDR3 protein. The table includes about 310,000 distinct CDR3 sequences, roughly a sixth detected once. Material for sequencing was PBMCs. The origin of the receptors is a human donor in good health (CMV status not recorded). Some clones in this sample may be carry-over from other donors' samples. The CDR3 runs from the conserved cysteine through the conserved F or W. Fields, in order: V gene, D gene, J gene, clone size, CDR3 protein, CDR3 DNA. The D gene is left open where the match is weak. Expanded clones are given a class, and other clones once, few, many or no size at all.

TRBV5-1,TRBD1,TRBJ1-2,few,CASSFGQGGGYTF,TGCGCCAGCAGCTTCGGACAGGGGGGCGGCTACACCTTC
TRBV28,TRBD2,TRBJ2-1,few,CASRRVPGLAPNEQFF,TGTGCCAGCAGGCGAGTACCGGGACTAGCCCCCAATGAGCAGTTCTTC
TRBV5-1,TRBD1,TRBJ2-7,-,CASSWDRDRDIYEQYF,TGCGCCAGCAGCTGGGACCGGGACAGGGACATCTACGAGCAGTACTTC
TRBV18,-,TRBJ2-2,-,CASSPSREITGELFF,TGTGCCAGCTCACCAAGCCGGGAAATCACCGGGGAGCTGTTTTTT
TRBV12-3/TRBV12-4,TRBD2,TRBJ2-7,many,CASSPRGGIAYEQYF,TGTGCCAGCAGCCCCCGGGGGGGTATAGCCTACGAGCAGTACTTC
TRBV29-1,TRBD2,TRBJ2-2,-,CSAGGRGGRTGELFF,TGCAGCGCTGGGGGGCGGGGGGGCCGCACCGGGGAGCTGTTTTTT
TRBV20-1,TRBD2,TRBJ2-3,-,CSAEPGLGIVTQYF,TGCAGTGCTGAGCCGGGACTAGGAATAGTTACGCAGTATTTT
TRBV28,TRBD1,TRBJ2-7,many,CASRPTGHFSYEQYF,TGTGCCAGCAGACCGACAGGGCATTTCTCCTACGAGCAGTACTTC
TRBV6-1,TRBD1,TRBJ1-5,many,CASGDRDQPQHF,TGTGCCAGCGGCGACAGGGACCAGCCCCAGCATTTT
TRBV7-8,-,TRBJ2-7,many,CASSPLGPGTPLTDEQYF,TGTGCCAGCAGCCCCCTGGGCCCCGGGACACCCTTGACGGACGAGCAGTACTTC
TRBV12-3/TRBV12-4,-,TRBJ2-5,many,CASSRNREETQYF,TGTGCCAGCAGCCGTAACAGGGAAGAGACCCAGTACTTC
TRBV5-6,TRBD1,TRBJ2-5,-,CASSLGGQGETQYF,TGTGCCAGCAGCTTGGGGGGACAGGGAGAGACCCAGTACTTC